One and the same sample provided the 21 T cell receptor beta chains below, sequenced in a study of T cells after yellow fever vaccination. TCRdb re-called the 5' RACE reads through MiXCR, storing one row per CDR3 protein. The table has some 120,000 distinct CDR3 sequences, about 15% seen once. The source was CD8+ T cells sorted from PBMCs, collected 5 days after the yellow fever booster vaccination. These receptors were obtained from a man younger than 35 who received the YFV17D yellow fever vaccine.

The gene calls are TRBV6-2 or TRBV6-3 and TRBJ2-1; no definite D call. The V end lost 7 bases, the J end lost 0 bases, and 7 bases lay between the germline ends. The CDR3 spans 13 residues. CDR1 is MNHEY, CDR2 SVGEGT, per germline. Here the CDR3 reads CASTVHSYNEQFF. The CDR3 DNA is TGTGCCAGCACAGTCCACTCCTACAATGAGCAGTTCTTC.

The chain couples TRBV7-7 to TRBJ2-5; tentative D call: TRBD1 (6 bases). Germline V lookup: CDR1 SSHAT, CDR2 FNYEAQ (reference sequence). This CDR3 contains 13 residues. Trimming removed 4 bases from V and 3 bases from J, with 9 bases in between. The CDR3 nucleotides are TGTGCCAGCAGCTCCAGGGGAAAAGAGACCCAGTACTTC. This encodes CASSSRGKETQYF.

The table lists this clonotype with a few counts. This chain uses TRBV4-1 with TRBJ2-3; either TRBD1 or TRBD2 may supply D (5 bases each). The CDR3 is 12 amino acids. CDR1 is MGHRA and CDR2 is YSYEKL in the germline V gene. The ends were cut back, 3 bases at V and 14 bases at J, with 15 bases in the middle. CDR3 DNA: TGCGCCAGCAGCCACTTACCGGGACCCCGGTATTTT. Translated: CASSHLPGPRYF.

This clonotype has more than one count but fewer than ten. J is TRBJ2-7 and V is TRBV28, with 9 bases lining up with TRBD1. Looked up from germline, CDR1 is MDHEN and CDR2 is SYDVKM. This CDR3 region has 16 residues. The junction had 9 bases not matched to a gene; V was cut back by 3 bases and J by 3 bases. The DNA of the CDR3 is TGTGCCAGCAGTTTCCTGGGACAGGGAAACTACTACGAGCAGTACGTC. This sequence encodes CASSFLGQGNYYEQYV.

In this sample, this clonotype turned up a few times. V and J are TRBV7-9 and TRBJ2-2; D not resolved. Trimming removed 3 bases from V and 0 bases from J, with 8 bases in between. The CDR3 runs to 15 residues. The germline gives CDR1 SEHNR, CDR2 FQNEAQ (reference sequence). CDR3 protein: CASSFTATNTGELFF. The CDR3 DNA follows: TGTGCCAGCAGCTTTACTGCTACGAACACCGGGGAGCTGTTTTTT.

This chain connects TRBV11-2 to TRBJ2-1, with 11 bases aligning to TRBD1. The length of the CDR3 is 14 residues. CDR1 and CDR2 from the germline V gene are SGHAT and FQNNGV. Losses at the gene ends were 6 bases for V and 6 bases for J; bases not matched to a gene: 4. The CDR3 nucleotides are TGTGCCAGCAGTGCCGGGACAGGGGGCAATGAGCAGTTCTTC. Protein: CASSAGTGGNEQFF.

This clonotype was seen more than once but under ten times. The rearrangement links TRBV19 to TRBJ1-1, with 9 bases lining up with TRBD1. After removal of 5 bases from V and 5 bases from J, the junction contained 6 bases not matched to a gene. Germline CDR1 LNHDA, CDR2 SQIVND (reference sequence). This CDR3 region has 14 residues. The CDR3 coding sequence is TGTGCCAGTAGTCTTACAGGGGGCACAACTGAAGCTTTCTTT. Residues: CASSLTGGTTEAFF.

This chain connects TRBV6-2 or TRBV6-3 to TRBJ2-7; 10 bases fit TRBD1. Germline V gives CDR1 MNHEY, CDR2 SVGEGT. The CDR3 has 15 residues. V gave up 6 bases and J gave up 5 bases; unmatched junction bases: 10. The CDR3 spells CASRPLGTGEHEQYF. The CDR3 DNA reads as TGTGCCAGCAGGCCACTCGGGACAGGGGAACACGAGCAGTACTTC.

The gene calls are TRBV12-3 or TRBV12-4 and TRBJ2-7; the D call may be TRBD1 or TRBD2 (5 bases each). V was cut by 6 bases and J by 7 bases, with 22 bases left in between. The CDR3 covers 15 residues. The CDR3 protein is CASSYLREHTGEQYF. The CDR3 DNA reads TGTGCCAGCAGCTACCTCAGGGAACACACGGGGGAGCAGTACTTC.

This clonotype was seen a few times. The chain couples TRBV6-2 or TRBV6-3 to TRBJ1-1, with D unclear. Trimming took 4 bases from V and 6 from J, leaving 15 bases between them. The CDR3 runs 14 residues. Germline assignment: CDR1 MNHEY and CDR2 SVGEGT. CDR3 sequence (DNA): TGTGCCAGCAGTTTCTCGACTCCATTCGCTGAAGCTTTCTTT. It translates to CASSFSTPFAEAFF.

This clonotype was observed a few times. The genes are TRBV4-3 and TRBJ2-2; weak D call: TRBD2 (5 bases). The CDR3 runs to 13 residues. Germline-derived CDR1 and CDR2 are LGHNA and YSLEER. Between the trimmed V and J ends, which lost 2 bases and 8 bases, there was a span of 9 bases. This CDR3 is CASSQPLEGELFF. The CDR3, as DNA: TGCGCCAGCAGCCAACCACTAGAAGGGGAGCTGTTTTTT.

This clonotype appeared a few times. V and J are TRBV5-4 and TRBJ2-1; D call uncertain. Per the germline V gene, CDR1 is SGHNT and CDR2 is YYREEE (reference sequence). The CDR3 has 14 amino acids. V lost 7 bases and J lost 5, with 16 bases in between. CDR3 DNA: TGTGCCAGCCAGTTTGGCCCGGGTAACAATGAGCAGTTCTTC. Translating it yields CASQFGPGNNEQFF.

This clonotype came up a few times. The V call is TRBV5-6, the J call TRBJ2-7; either TRBD1 or TRBD2 may fit D (5 bases each). Per germline, CDR1 SGHDT and CDR2 YYEEEE. This CDR3 region has 13 residues. The V end lost 0 bases, the J end lost 3 bases, and 7 bases lay between the germline ends. The CDR3 DNA reads as TGTGCCAGCAGCTTGGGTGGGGGCTACGAGCAGTACGTC. Protein sequence: CASSLGGGYEQYV.

This clonotype was picked up a small number of times. This chain connects TRBV27 to TRBJ1-6; D possibly corresponds to TRBD1 (5 bases). The V gene lost 6 bases and the J gene lost 10 bases, with 13 bases spanning the gap. The CDR3 sequence is 13 residues long. Per the germline V gene, CDR1 is MNHEY and CDR2 is SMNVEV (reference sequence). Written as DNA, the CDR3 is TGTGCCAGCAGCCCAGGGAGAATATCACCCCTCCACTTT. Translated: CASSPGRISPLHF.

The chain uses TRBV9 and TRBJ2-1; D is unclear. The V gene lost 0 bases and the J gene lost 6 bases, with 13 bases spanning the gap. Germline loops: CDR1 SGDLS, CDR2 YYNGEE. The CDR3 spans 15 residues. The CDR3 loop is CASSVGPRLGNEQFF. The DNA of the CDR3 is TGTGCCAGCAGCGTAGGTCCCAGGCTGGGCAATGAGCAGTTCTTC.

CDR3 DNA: TGTGCCAGCAGCTTAGAGGCAGAGGCCTACGAGCAGTACGTC. Protein sequence: CASSLEAEAYEQYV. The V and J genes are TRBV7-9 and TRBJ2-7; no clear D. V shed 1 base and J shed 2 bases, with 9 bases lying between them. The CDR3 loop spans 14 amino acids. Germline V gene lookup returns CDR1 SEHNR and CDR2 FQNEAQ (reference sequence).

This rearrangement joins TRBV29-1 to TRBJ2-2, with D perhaps being TRBD1 or TRBD2 (5 bases each). CDR3 length equals 12 residues. Germline V gene lookup returns CDR1 SQVTM and CDR2 ANQGSEA. DNA of the CDR3: TGCTCAGTCAAGAGGGGTAACGGGGAGCTGTTTTTT. Its translation is CSVKRGNGELFF.

This clonotype has at least ten counts. This chain connects TRBV10-3 to TRBJ2-3; possibly TRBD1 for D (6 bases). The CDR3 sequence is 16 residues long. Trimming removed 5 bases at V and 3 bases at J, with 18 bases between. CDR1 is ENHRY and CDR2 is SYGVKD in the germline V gene. CDR3 in DNA: TGTGCCATCAGTTTGGGACAATCCCCCGTGACAGATACGCAGTATTTT. Encoded protein: CAISLGQSPVTDTQYF.

The V call is TRBV6-1, the J call TRBJ2-4; TRBD1 matches at 7 bases. J lost 4 bases, V lost 6 bases, and 0 bases had no gene match. Germline CDR1 and CDR2: MNHNS and SASEGT. This CDR3 has 12 residues. As DNA, the CDR3 is TGTGCCAGCAGGGGACAGAAAAACATTCAGTACTTC. Its protein is CASRGQKNIQYF.

This clonotype was counted between two and nine times. This rearrangement joins TRBV9 to TRBJ2-7; D is perhaps TRBD1 (5 bases). CDR3 length: 15 amino acids. The V end was cut by 0 bases, the J end by 3 bases, with 13 bases between. Germline assignment: CDR1 SGDLS and CDR2 YYNGEE. This chain's CDR3 is CASSVDSRAGYEQYF. The CDR3 DNA sequence: TGTGCCAGCAGCGTAGATTCCAGGGCAGGCTACGAGCAGTACTTC.

Only a few counts were recorded for this clonotype. J is TRBJ1-4 and V is TRBV4-3; TRBD1 might be the D (5 bases). Trimming took off 3 bases at V and 6 bases at J, with 20 bases between the two ends. Germline V CDR1 and CDR2: LGHNA, YSLEER. The CDR3 length is 17 residues. This CDR3 reads CASSHVSAGAEYEKLFF. The CDR3 coding sequence is TGCGCCAGCAGCCATGTCTCCGCCGGGGCGGAATATGAAAAACTGTTTTTT.